This T cell receptor (beta chain) was retrieved from a study of shared T cell receptors in the human thymus. The CDR3 is 16 residues long. CDR1 and CDR2 from the germline V gene are LGHNA and YSLEER. The ends were cut back, 0 bases at V and 5 bases at J, with 13 bases in the middle. Method: immunoSEQ multiplex PCR; TCRdb's copy keeps in-frame clones and lacks some. The sample consists of about 660,000 clones, 87% of them appearing once. These same data were also listed under a study on human thymus T cells. As reported in that work: Thymus tissue for the work was resected from patients undergoing corrective heart surgery. Repertoires from thymus and blood appeared to show biased V and J gene usage. Reports from related research described highly overlapping thymic repertoires among unrelated individuals.

The sample taken for sequencing was thymocytes. The clonotype was recovered from a boy in the first two years of life with a congenital heart defect. This rearrangement joins TRBV4-3 to TRBJ2-2; no reliable D call. This CDR3 is CASSQDRTDRTGELFF. CDR3 nucleotide sequence: TGCGCCAGCAGCCAAGATCGAACAGACCGAACCGGGGAGCTGTTTTTT.